What follows are 18 T cell receptor beta chains derived from one specimen sequenced in a study of CD8 T cells in Susac syndrome. cDNA came from around 0.54 to 1 ug RNA primed by random hexamers. Using its own MiXCR run on the immunoSEQ multiplex PCR reads, TCRdb lists one record per CDR3 protein. The table shows some 300,000 distinct CDR3 sequences, with roughly 85% occurring only once. Source material: CD8+ T cells from PBMCs. These TCRs come from a human donor with multiple sclerosis.

J is TRBJ2-1 and V is TRBV12-3 or TRBV12-4; D is ambiguous. Trimming cost V 1 base and J 7 bases, with 5 bases left between them. This CDR3 is built from 12 residues. CDR3 DNA sequence: TGTGCCAGCAGTTTAGTGAGGAATGAGCAGTTCTTC. Protein sequence: CASSLVRNEQFF.

The V gene is TRBV12-3 or TRBV12-4, the J gene TRBJ2-1; 9 bases fit TRBD1. With 3 bases clipped from V and 7 bases from J, the junction kept 4 bases outside the gene matches. The CDR3 spans 14 residues. The CDR3 spells CASSLTTGGNEQFF. The CDR3 nucleotides read TGTGCCAGCAGTTTGACGACAGGGGGGAATGAGCAGTTCTTC.

This chain uses TRBV5-6 with TRBJ2-4; 7 nucleotides line up with TRBD1. The V and J ends lost 0 bases and 3 bases, in that order; junction bases with no gene match: 9. The CDR3 is made up of 17 amino acids. CDR1 SGHDT and CDR2 YYEEEE come from the germline V gene. Here the CDR3 DNA reads TGTGCCAGCAGCTTGGATTTCTGGCAGGGGGACAAAAACATTCAGTACTTC. It codes for CASSLDFWQGDKNIQYF.

This clonotype appeared once. V gene TRBV6-1 combines with J gene TRBJ2-2; possibly TRBD1 for D (6 bases). This CDR3 spans 16 amino acids. The germline gives CDR1 MNHNS, CDR2 SASEGT. V dropped 8 bases and J dropped 7 bases, with 23 bases sitting between them. CDR3 nucleotide sequence: TGTGCCAGCGGAGATCCTACCCCATCCAGGGGCGGGGAGCTGTTTTTT. This encodes CASGDPTPSRGGELFF.

The chain combines TRBV4-3 with TRBJ1-2; D gene unclear. The CDR3 covers 15 residues. Germline V gene data show CDR1 as LGHNA and CDR2 as YSLEER. With 3 bases removed from V and 3 bases from J, the gap between germline ends came to 14 bases. The CDR3 nucleotides are TGCGCCAGCAGCCAGGTCTTGGAGGTTGACTATGGCTACACCTTC. Its protein product is CASSQVLEVDYGYTF.

The chain links TRBV6-5 to TRBJ2-1, with 13 bases lining up with TRBD2. Trimming at V came to 0 bases and at J to 4 bases, leaving 9 bases not matched to a gene. The CDR3 is 19 amino acids. Per germline, CDR1 MNHEY and CDR2 SVGAGI. The CDR3 protein is CASSYSGTSGNGVYNEQFF. The CDR3 DNA reads TGTGCCAGCAGTTACTCGGGGACTAGCGGGAACGGAGTTTACAATGAGCAGTTCTTC.

The V call is TRBV27, the J call TRBJ1-2; D is undetermined. This CDR3 has 13 amino acids. Trimming cost V 0 bases and J 5 bases, with 7 bases left between them. Germline V gives CDR1 MNHEY, CDR2 SMNVEV (reference sequence). CDR3 coding DNA: TGTGCCAGCAGTTTATCGGGGAATTATGGCTACACCTTC. This translates into CASSLSGNYGYTF.

The genes are TRBV27 and TRBJ2-7, with D possibly matching TRBD2 (5 bases). Trimming removed 6 bases from V and 2 bases from J, with 11 bases in between. The V gene's germline CDR1 is MNHEY and CDR2 SMNVEV (reference sequence). This CDR3 has 13 amino acids. The chain's CDR3 is CASRISSTYEQYF. The CDR3 bases are TGTGCCAGCAGAATCTCTAGCACCTACGAGCAGTACTTC.

The rearrangement uses TRBV14 and TRBJ1-3, with D maybe TRBD1 (6 bases). The length of the CDR3 is 16 residues. With 1 base removed from V and 0 bases from J, the gap between germline ends came to 10 bases. CDR1 and CDR2 (germline): SGHDN, FVKESK. CDR3 sequence: CASSQVGAISGNTIYF. CDR3 coding DNA: TGTGCCAGCAGCCAAGTGGGGGCCATCTCTGGAAACACCATATATTTT.

This clonotype was counted a few times. The V call is TRBV11-2, the J call TRBJ2-7, with D possibly matching TRBD2 (6 bases). Between the trimmed V and J ends, which lost 1 base and 3 bases, there was a span of 13 bases. Looked up from germline, CDR1 is SGHAT and CDR2 is FQNNGV. The CDR3 has 15 amino acids. The CDR3 nucleotides read TGTGCCAGCAGCTTAGGCCGAATCGGGAGCTACGAGCAGTACTTC. It encodes CASSLGRIGSYEQYF. The full variable domain, completed using reference TRBV11-2 and TRBJ2-7, is EAGVAQSPRYKIIEKRQSVAFWCNPISGHATLYWYQQILGQGPKLLIQFQNNGVVDDSQLPKDRFSAERLKGVDSTLKIQPAKLEDSAVYLCASSLGRIGSYEQYFGPGTRLTVT.

The chain joins TRBV7-9 to TRBJ2-7; D possibly uses TRBD1 or TRBD2 (5 bases each). The V end was cut by 4 bases, the J end by 2 bases, with 15 bases between. This CDR3 has 15 amino acids. Looked up from germline, CDR1 is SEHNR and CDR2 is FQNEAQ (reference sequence). The CDR3 here is CASSSHRDGTYEQYF. In nucleotides, the CDR3 is TGTGCCAGCAGCTCGCACCGGGACGGTACCTACGAGCAGTACTTC.

The chain links TRBV6-2 or TRBV6-3 to TRBJ2-1; D unresolved. V shed 6 bases and J shed 8 bases, with 14 bases lying between them. The length of the CDR3 is 13 residues. Per germline, CDR1 MNHEY and CDR2 SVGEGT. The CDR3 spells CASRDGSGDEQFF. CDR3 sequence (DNA): TGTGCCAGCAGAGACGGGTCGGGCGATGAGCAGTTCTTC.

This chain connects TRBV4-3 to TRBJ2-1, with TRBD2 matching 8 bases. Germline V lookup: CDR1 LGHNA, CDR2 YSLEER. The CDR3 totals 14 residues. V lost 1 base to trimming and J lost 10 bases; unmatched junction nucleotides: 6. The CDR3 spells CASSQGLAGDEQFF. CDR3 coding DNA: TGCGCCAGCAGCCAAGGGCTAGCGGGCGACGAGCAGTTCTTC.

This clonotype was detected only once. The V gene is TRBV4-2, the J gene TRBJ2-7, with 11 nucleotides matching TRBD2. The ends lost 2 bases at V and 6 bases at J; junction bases unmatched: 6. From germline, CDR1 is LGHNA and CDR2 YNFKEQ. The CDR3 is 15 amino acids. CDR3 DNA sequence: TGTGCCAGCAGCCAATTAACTAGCGGGAGAGGCGAGCAGTACTTC. Protein sequence: CASSQLTSGRGEQYF.

The gene calls are TRBV4-3 and TRBJ1-3; possibly TRBD1 for D (5 bases). The CDR3 runs to 15 residues. V dropped 0 bases and J dropped 4 bases, with 10 bases sitting between them. Germline V gene data show CDR1 as LGHNA and CDR2 as YSLEER. The CDR3 bases are TGCGCCAGCAGCCAAGATCCGGGGGTCGGAAACACCATATATTTT. The encoded protein is CASSQDPGVGNTIYF.

The chain has TRBV6-2 or TRBV6-3 and TRBJ2-1, with D perhaps TRBD1 (6 bases). Per the germline V gene, CDR1 is MNHEY and CDR2 is SVGEGT. The V and J ends lost 5 bases and 7 bases respectively, with 12 bases between them. This CDR3 is built from 13 residues. The CDR3 nucleotides are TGTGCCAGCAGTCCCTGGGGGCAGAATGAGCAGTTCTTC. Translating it yields CASSPWGQNEQFF.

CDR3: CASTRPRDGYEKLFF. CDR3 sequence (DNA): TGTGCCAGCACCAGACCCAGGGATGGCTATGAAAAACTGTTTTTT. The chain is built from TRBV2 and TRBJ1-4; tentative D call: TRBD1 (5 bases). Trimming took off 7 bases at V and 6 bases at J, with 18 bases between the two ends. Germline V gene sequence: CDR1 SNHLY, CDR2 FYNNEI. The CDR3 consists of 15 residues.

For the CDR3, the DNA is TGTGCCAGCGAGGGCTTGCAAGAGACCCAGTACTTC. Translating it yields CASEGLQETQYF. This chain uses TRBV6-2 or TRBV6-3 with TRBJ2-5; TRBD2 is a possible D gene (5 bases). Germline V lookup: CDR1 MNHEY, CDR2 SVGEGT. The CDR3 length is 12 residues. The V end was cut by 8 bases, the J end by 2 bases, with 9 bases between.